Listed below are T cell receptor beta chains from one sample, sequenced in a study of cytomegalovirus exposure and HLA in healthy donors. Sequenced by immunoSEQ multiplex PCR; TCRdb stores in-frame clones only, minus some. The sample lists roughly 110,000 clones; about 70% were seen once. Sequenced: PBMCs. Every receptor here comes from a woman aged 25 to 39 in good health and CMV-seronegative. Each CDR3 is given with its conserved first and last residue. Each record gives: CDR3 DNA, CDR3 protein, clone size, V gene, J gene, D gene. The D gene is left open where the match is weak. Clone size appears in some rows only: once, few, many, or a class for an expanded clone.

DNA: TGTGCCAGCAGTGAAAATGGGGGGGCAAACAATCAGCCCCAGCATTTT
CDR3: CASSENGGANNQPQHF
size: once
V: TRBV6-1
J: TRBJ1-5
D: -

DNA: TGTGCCAGCAGTGAAGAGTCAGACGGGAGCACTGAAGCTTTCTTT
CDR3: CASSEESDGSTEAFF
size: -
V: TRBV6-4
J: TRBJ1-1
D: -

DNA: TGCGCCAGCAGCTTACCGGCAGGGAACACTGAAGCTTTCTTT
CDR3: CASSLPAGNTEAFF
size: -
V: TRBV5-1
J: TRBJ1-1
D: -

DNA: TGTGCCAGCAGCTTTAGTTCCCTCGCAGGGGGCAATGAGCAGTTCTTC
CDR3: CASSFSSLAGGNEQFF
size: -
V: TRBV7-9
J: TRBJ2-1
D: TRBD1

DNA: TGTGCCAGCAGTTCAGGGGGAAGTAACTCACCCCTCCACTTT
CDR3: CASSSGGSNSPLHF
size: -
V: TRBV6-5
J: TRBJ1-6
D: TRBD1

DNA: TGTGCCAGCAGCCGCCGGACAGGGGGCGATGGCTACACCTTC
CDR3: CASSRRTGGDGYTF
size: -
V: TRBV11-2
J: TRBJ1-2
D: TRBD1

DNA: TGCAGCGGAACAACAAATGAGCAGTTCTTC
CDR3: CSGTTNEQFF
size: few
V: TRBV29-1
J: TRBJ2-1
D: -

DNA: TGTGCCTGGTCAACAGGGCACTATGGCTACACCTTC
CDR3: CAWSTGHYGYTF
size: -
V: TRBV30
J: TRBJ1-2
D: -

DNA: TGTGCCAGTAGTATCACAGCAGGGGACACCGGGGAGCTGTTTTTT
CDR3: CASSITAGDTGELFF
size: few
V: TRBV19
J: TRBJ2-2
D: -

DNA: TGTGCCTGGAGTGTCATAGCGCAGGAGCAGTACTTC
CDR3: CAWSVIAQEQYF
size: -
V: TRBV30
J: TRBJ2-7
D: -

DNA: TGTGCCATCAGTGAGTCAGTGACAGGGGTTAGGGCTTTCTTT
CDR3: CAISESVTGVRAFF
size: -
V: TRBV10-3
J: TRBJ1-1
D: TRBD1

DNA: TGTGCCAGCAGTGTCAGCGGGAGCACAGATACGCAGTATTTT
CDR3: CASSVSGSTDTQYF
size: once
V: TRBV6-5
J: TRBJ2-3
D: -

DNA: TGTGCCAGTAGTATCAGGAAGGATGAAAAACTGTTTTTT
CDR3: CASSIRKDEKLFF
size: few
V: TRBV19
J: TRBJ1-4
D: -

DNA: TGCGCCAGCAGCGACAGCCACTACGAGCAGTACTTC
CDR3: CASSDSHYEQYF
size: -
V: TRBV5-1
J: TRBJ2-7
D: -

DNA: TGCGCCAGCAGCGCGGCGGAAAACACTGAAGCTTTCTTT
CDR3: CASSAAENTEAFF
size: -
V: TRBV5-1
J: TRBJ1-1
D: -

DNA: TGCGCCAGCAGCCACGGACTAGCGGGAGGCACAGATACGCAGTATTTT
CDR3: CASSHGLAGGTDTQYF
size: -
V: TRBV5-1
J: TRBJ2-3
D: TRBD2